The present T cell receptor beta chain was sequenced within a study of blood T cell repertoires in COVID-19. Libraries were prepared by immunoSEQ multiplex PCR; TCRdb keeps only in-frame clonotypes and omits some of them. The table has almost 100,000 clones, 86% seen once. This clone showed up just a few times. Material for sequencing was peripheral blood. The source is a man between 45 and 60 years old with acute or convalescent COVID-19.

In DNA form, the CDR3 reads TGTGCCAGCAGCCAAGATCTCAGGGGAACCTACGAGCAGTACTTC. This translates into CASSQDLRGTYEQYF. The chain employs TRBV4-2 and TRBJ2-7; tentatively, D is TRBD1 (6 bases). V was shortened by 0 bases and J by 2 bases, with 11 bases between the two germline ends. CDR1 and CDR2 (germline): LGHNA, YNFKEQ. The CDR3 runs 15 residues.